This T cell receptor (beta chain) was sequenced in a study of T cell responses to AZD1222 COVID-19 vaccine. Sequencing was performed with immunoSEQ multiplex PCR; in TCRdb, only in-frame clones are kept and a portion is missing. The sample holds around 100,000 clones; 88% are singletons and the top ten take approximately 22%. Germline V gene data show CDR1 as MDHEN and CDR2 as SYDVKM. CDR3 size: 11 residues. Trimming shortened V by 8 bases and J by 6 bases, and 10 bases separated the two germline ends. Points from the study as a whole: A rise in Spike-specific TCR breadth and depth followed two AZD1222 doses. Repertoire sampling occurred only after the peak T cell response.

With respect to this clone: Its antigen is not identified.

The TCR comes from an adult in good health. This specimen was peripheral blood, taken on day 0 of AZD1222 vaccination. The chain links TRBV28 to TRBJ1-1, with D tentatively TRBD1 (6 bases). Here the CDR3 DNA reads TGTGCCAGCGCAAGACAGGCTGAAGCTTTCTTT. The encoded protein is CASARQAEAFF.